This entry concerns a single TCR beta chain. Antigen specificity is unknown. A read error may produce the germline difference seen at one junction end. Germline V CDR1 and CDR2: MNHEY, SVGAGI. This CDR3 region has 16 residues. These data come from a study of T cell repertoires in cytomegalovirus infection. Overall study context: It was the public TCR beta signatures that indicated both CMV infection and matching HLA type.

MiXCR was run by TCRdb on the reads, yielding one entry per CDR3 protein. The sample records hundreds of thousands of distinct CDR3 sequences, less than 35% being singletons. This TCR was sampled from a human donor in good health (CMV status not recorded). Some clones in this sample may be carry-over from other donors' samples. The sequenced sample was cultured CD8+ T cells from PBMCs, obtained from culture after CMV antigen stimulation. The V gene is TRBV6-5, the J gene TRBJ1-6; D call uncertain. CDR3 sequence reads: CASSYSTESLTSPFHF. The CDR3, as DNA: TGTGCCAGCAGTTACTCCACGGAGAGCTTGACATCACCCTTCCACTTT.